Sequencing of this T cell receptor beta chain was carried out in a study of T cells in women clearing cervical HPV infection. Prevalent HPV16 infections were excluded; only incident single HPV16 infections included. Concerning this clone itself: The read stops 3 residues short of the end of the CDR3; the missing end is completed from the germline J gene.

TCRdb's table, derived via immunoSEQ multiplex PCR, lists solely in-frame clones and lacks some. This table holds tens of thousands of clones. Germline CDR1 is DFQATT and CDR2 is SNEGSKA (reference sequence). This CDR3 spans 13 amino acids. With 3 bases removed from V and 3 bases from J, the gap between germline ends came to 12 bases. The V call is TRBV20-1, the J call TRBJ2-7; D gene uncertain. Specimen: blood buffy coat. This receptor was taken from a woman aged 18-69 years with a cervical HPV16 infection that either progressed to CIN3+ or cleared (not recorded which). Here the CDR3 reads CSARVPNHYEQYF. CDR3 DNA (partial): TGCAGTGCTAGGGTACCTAACCACTACGAG.